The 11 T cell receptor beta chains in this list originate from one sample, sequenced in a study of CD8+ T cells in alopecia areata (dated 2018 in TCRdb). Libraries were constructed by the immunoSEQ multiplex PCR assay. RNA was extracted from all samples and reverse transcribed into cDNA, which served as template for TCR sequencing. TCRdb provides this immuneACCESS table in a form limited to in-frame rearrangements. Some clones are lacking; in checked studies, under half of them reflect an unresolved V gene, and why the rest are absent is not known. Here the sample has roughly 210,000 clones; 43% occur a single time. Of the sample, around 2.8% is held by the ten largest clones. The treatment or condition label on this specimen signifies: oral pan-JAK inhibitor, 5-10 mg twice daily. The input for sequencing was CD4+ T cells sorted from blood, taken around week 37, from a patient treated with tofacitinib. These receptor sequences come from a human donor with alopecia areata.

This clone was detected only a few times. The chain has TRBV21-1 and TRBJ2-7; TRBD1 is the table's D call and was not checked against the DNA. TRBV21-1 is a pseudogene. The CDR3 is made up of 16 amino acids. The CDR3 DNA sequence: TGTGCCAGCAGCAGAGGGCACCGGGACATTTCCTACGAGCAGTACTTC. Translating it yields CASSRGHRDISYEQYF.

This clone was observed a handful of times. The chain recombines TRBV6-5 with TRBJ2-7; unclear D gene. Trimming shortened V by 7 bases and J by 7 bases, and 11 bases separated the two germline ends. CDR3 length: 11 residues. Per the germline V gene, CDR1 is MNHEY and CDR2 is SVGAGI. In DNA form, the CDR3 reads TGTGCCAGCACCCAAATGGGGGAGCAGTACTTC. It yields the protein CASTQMGEQYF.

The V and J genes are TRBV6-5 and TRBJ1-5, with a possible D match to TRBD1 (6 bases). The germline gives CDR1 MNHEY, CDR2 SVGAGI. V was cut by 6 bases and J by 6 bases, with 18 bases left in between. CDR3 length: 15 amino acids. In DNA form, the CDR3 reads TGTGCCAGCAGCCCCGGGACAAAGGTGGGTCAGCCCCAGCATTTT. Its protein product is CASSPGTKVGQPQHF.

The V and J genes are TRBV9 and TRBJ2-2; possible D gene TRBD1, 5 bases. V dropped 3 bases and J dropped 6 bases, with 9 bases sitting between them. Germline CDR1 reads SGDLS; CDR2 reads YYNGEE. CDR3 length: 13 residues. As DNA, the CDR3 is TGTGCCAGCAGCGGACAGTATTCCGGGGAGCTGTTTTTT. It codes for CASSGQYSGELFF.

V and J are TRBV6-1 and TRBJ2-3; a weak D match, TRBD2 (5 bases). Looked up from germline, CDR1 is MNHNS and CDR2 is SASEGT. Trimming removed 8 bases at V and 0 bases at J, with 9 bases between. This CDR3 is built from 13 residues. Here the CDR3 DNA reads TGTGCCAGCGAGCGGAGTAGCACAGATACGCAGTATTTT. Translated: CASERSSTDTQYF.

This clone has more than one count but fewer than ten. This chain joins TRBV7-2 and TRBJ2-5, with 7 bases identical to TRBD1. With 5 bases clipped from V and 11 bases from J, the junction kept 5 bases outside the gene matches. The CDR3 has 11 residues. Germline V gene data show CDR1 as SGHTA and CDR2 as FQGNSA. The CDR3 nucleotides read TGTGCCAGCAGCATGACAGGGCAACAGTACTTC. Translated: CASSMTGQQYF.

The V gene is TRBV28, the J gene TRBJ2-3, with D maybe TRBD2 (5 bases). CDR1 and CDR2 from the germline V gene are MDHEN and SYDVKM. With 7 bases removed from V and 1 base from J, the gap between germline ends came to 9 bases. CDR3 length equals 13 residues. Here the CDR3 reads CASTRAGTDTQYF. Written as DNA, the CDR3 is TGTGCCAGCACCCGAGCGGGCACAGATACGCAGTATTTT.

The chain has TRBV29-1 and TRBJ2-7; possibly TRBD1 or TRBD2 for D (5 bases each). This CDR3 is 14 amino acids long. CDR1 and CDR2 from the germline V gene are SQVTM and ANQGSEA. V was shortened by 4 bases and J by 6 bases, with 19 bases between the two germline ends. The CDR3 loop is CSVGKGREPVEQYF. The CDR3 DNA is TGCAGCGTTGGAAAGGGGAGAGAACCGGTCGAGCAGTACTTC.

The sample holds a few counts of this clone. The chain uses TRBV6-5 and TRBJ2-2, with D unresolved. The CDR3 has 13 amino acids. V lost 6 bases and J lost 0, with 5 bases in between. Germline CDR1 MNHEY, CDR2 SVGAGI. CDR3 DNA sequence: TGTGCCAGCAGGGGCCCGAACACCGGGGAGCTGTTTTTT. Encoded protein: CASRGPNTGELFF.

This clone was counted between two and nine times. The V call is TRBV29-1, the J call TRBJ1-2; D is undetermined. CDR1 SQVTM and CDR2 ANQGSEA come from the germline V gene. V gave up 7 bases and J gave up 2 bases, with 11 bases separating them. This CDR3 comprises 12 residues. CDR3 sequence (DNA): TGCAGCGGGGGATTGGGGAACTATGGCTACACCTTC. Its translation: CSGGLGNYGYTF.

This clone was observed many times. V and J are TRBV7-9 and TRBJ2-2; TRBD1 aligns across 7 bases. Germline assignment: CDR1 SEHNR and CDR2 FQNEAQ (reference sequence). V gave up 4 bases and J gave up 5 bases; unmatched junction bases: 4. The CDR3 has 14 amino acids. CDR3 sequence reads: CASSYDRVTGELFF. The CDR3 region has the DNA TGTGCCAGCAGCTATGACAGGGTTACCGGGGAGCTGTTTTTT.